Presented here are 20 T cell receptor beta chains from one specimen sequenced in a study of T cell changes during pregnancy in multiple sclerosis. Sequenced by immunoSEQ multiplex PCR; TCRdb stores in-frame clones only, minus some. The sample gives 35,000 or so clones, about 90% of which show up once; around 1.2% is in the top ten. Material: CD4+ T cells from peripheral blood mononuclear cells, obtained before pregnancy. The receptors were gathered from a female donor with multiple sclerosis, enrolled in a pregnancy study.

This chain uses TRBV7-3 with TRBJ2-1, with D hard to call. The V gene lost 2 bases and the J gene lost 10 bases, with 12 bases spanning the gap. The CDR3 totals 13 residues. The germline V gene encodes CDR1 SGHTA and CDR2 FQGTGA. The CDR3 here is CASSLGVAAEQFF. The CDR3 DNA is TGTGCCAGCAGCTTAGGTGTTGCGGCCGAGCAGTTCTTC.

This rearrangement joins TRBV5-1 to TRBJ1-5; TRBD1 agrees at 9 bases. Germline V gene sequence: CDR1 SGHRS, CDR2 YFSETQ. The J segment lost 4 bases and the V segment lost 4 bases, leaving 9 bases of the junction unmatched. This CDR3 contains 16 residues. Written as DNA, the CDR3 is TGCGCCAGCAGCCCCCGCCCGGGACAGGGTAATCAGCCCCAGCATTTT. Its protein product is CASSPRPGQGNQPQHF.

This clone has only a few counts. The chain uses TRBV4-2 and TRBJ2-7; 10 bases map to TRBD2. The germline V gene has CDR1 LGHNA and CDR2 YNFKEQ. CDR3 length: 20 residues. The V gene end was trimmed by 0 bases and the J gene end by 2 bases; junction bases not matched to a gene: 16. The CDR3 nucleotides are TGTGCCAGCAGCCAAGATATCCCTCCCGAGGGACTAGCGCCAGCCTACGAGCAGTACTTC. This codes for CASSQDIPPEGLAPAYEQYF.

This chain links TRBV19 with TRBJ2-6; D possibly corresponds to TRBD1 (5 bases). Germline values: CDR1 LNHDA, CDR2 SQIVND (reference sequence). CDR3 length: 14 amino acids. V was trimmed by 4 bases and J by 1 base, leaving 5 bases between them. CDR3 region: CASSTGSGANVLTF. The CDR3, as DNA: TGTGCCAGTAGTACAGGGTCTGGGGCCAACGTCCTGACTTTC.

The chain links TRBV4-2 to TRBJ2-3; D may be TRBD2 (6 bases). Germline V gene data show CDR1 as LGHNA and CDR2 as YNFKEQ. This CDR3 region has 16 residues. The V gene lost 1 base and the J gene lost 1 base, with 12 bases spanning the gap. Here the CDR3 DNA reads TGTGCCAGCAGCCAAGGCATTGGGACTCGCACAGATACGCAGTATTTT. As protein: CASSQGIGTRTDTQYF.

The chain uses TRBV19 and TRBJ2-7; D possibly corresponds to TRBD2 (5 bases). Germline assignment: CDR1 LNHDA and CDR2 SQIVND (reference sequence). The CDR3 contains 14 residues. V was pared by 8 bases and J by 0 bases, with 14 bases between. In DNA, the CDR3 is TGTGCCAGTGGGCCCGGACTCCACTCCTACGAGCAGTACTTC. It specifies CASGPGLHSYEQYF.

The chain couples TRBV30 to TRBJ1-1; D not certain. CDR1 and CDR2 (germline): GTSNPN, SVGIG (reference sequence). Trimming pared 4 bases from V and 3 bases from J, leaving 12 bases between. CDR3 length: 13 amino acids. The DNA of the CDR3 is TGTGCCTGGAATGTGGAACGGGACACTGAAGCTTTCTTT. This encodes CAWNVERDTEAFF.

This chain uses TRBV6-6 with TRBJ2-2; perhaps TRBD2 as D (5 bases). The CDR3 length is 15 residues. Deletions cut 5 bases from V and 2 bases from J, with 12 bases between. The V gene's germline CDR1 is MNHNY and CDR2 SVGAGI (reference sequence). The CDR3 sequence is CASSIPGGNTGELFF. The CDR3 DNA reads TGTGCCAGCAGTATCCCAGGAGGTAACACCGGGGAGCTGTTTTTT.

The J gene is TRBJ2-7, the V gene TRBV30; no clear D gene. The V and J ends lost 5 bases and 4 bases respectively, with 18 bases between them. Looked up from germline, CDR1 is GTSNPN and CDR2 is SVGIG (reference sequence). The CDR3 consists of 14 residues. CDR3 sequence: CAWADSQARYEQYF. CDR3 sequence (DNA): TGTGCCTGGGCCGATTCGCAGGCTCGGTACGAGCAGTACTTC.

The rearrangement links TRBV6-5 to TRBJ2-2, with a weak D call TRBD1 (6 bases). The CDR3 extends over 13 amino acids. Trimming removed 6 bases from V and 1 base from J, with 6 bases in between. Germline values: CDR1 MNHEY, CDR2 SVGAGI. The CDR3 reads CASRDRNTGELFF. DNA of the CDR3: TGTGCCAGCAGGGACAGGAACACCGGGGAGCTGTTTTTT.

This clone was recorded a few times. J is TRBJ2-3 and V is TRBV7-2, with D possibly TRBD2 on 6 matching bases. Per the germline V gene, CDR1 is SGHTA and CDR2 is FQGNSA. Trimming removed 1 base from V and 5 bases from J, with 13 bases in between. The CDR3 is 15 amino acids. For the CDR3, the DNA is TGTGCCAGCAGCTTAGGGAGGGCCGGTCTAGATACGCAGTATTTT. This sequence encodes CASSLGRAGLDTQYF.

This clone was observed a few times. The chain links TRBV2 to TRBJ2-1; 16 bases line up with TRBD2. The CDR3 is made up of 18 amino acids. After removal of 4 bases from V and 12 bases from J, the junction contained 15 bases not matched to a gene. From germline, CDR1 is SNHLY and CDR2 FYNNEI. In DNA, the CDR3 is TGTGCCAGCAGTGCCCCTGGGACTAGCGGGAGGGCGGGGTTGTGGCAGTTCTTC. It specifies CASSAPGTSGRAGLWQFF.

This clone is categorized as medium-sized. The V call is TRBV2, the J call TRBJ1-1; D is unresolved. This CDR3 region has 15 residues. The V gene's germline CDR1 is SNHLY and CDR2 FYNNEI. With 0 bases removed from V and 5 bases from J, the gap between germline ends came to 13 bases. CDR3 coding DNA: TGTGCCAGCAGTGAAGCGCGAGAGGGTTGGACTGAAGCTTTCTTT. It yields the protein CASSEAREGWTEAFF.

The chain's CDR3 is CASSRGSSGNTIYF. The CDR3 nucleotides read TGTGCCAGCAGTAGAGGGAGCTCTGGAAACACCATATATTTT. This rearrangement joins TRBV6-1 to TRBJ1-3; D is unclear. This CDR3 spans 14 amino acids. Germline V lookup: CDR1 MNHNS, CDR2 SASEGT. Trimming shortened V by 5 bases and J by 0 bases, and 8 bases separated the two germline ends.

Notes on this clone: The sample has other DNA sequences that encode this CDR3 too. The V and J genes are TRBV30 and TRBJ1-5, with D unclear. Germline V CDR1 and CDR2: GTSNPN, SVGIG (reference sequence). The CDR3 runs 13 residues. The germline V and J ends were trimmed by 5 bases and 0 bases, with 8 bases remaining between them. The DNA for the CDR3 is TGTGCCTGGGGAACAGTTAGCAATCAGCCCCAGCATTTT. Residues: CAWGTVSNQPQHF.

V usage is TRBV27 and J usage is TRBJ1-3; D unclear. CDR1 MNHEY and CDR2 SMNVEV come from the germline V gene (reference sequence). This CDR3 spans 17 amino acids. With 3 bases removed from V and 0 bases from J, the gap between germline ends came to 15 bases. The CDR3 loop reads CASSFPARERSGNTIYF. The DNA for the CDR3 is TGTGCCAGCAGTTTCCCAGCTCGGGAACGCTCTGGAAACACCATATATTTT.

The chain joins TRBV19 to TRBJ1-1; no clear D. Germline assignment: CDR1 LNHDA and CDR2 SQIVND (reference sequence). This CDR3 region has 13 residues. V was pared by 4 bases and J by 6 bases, with 12 bases between. For the CDR3, the DNA is TGTGCCAGTAGTACCGGGCGGGTCGCTGAAGCTTTCTTT. Its translation: CASSTGRVAEAFF. The variable domain in full, completed from reference TRBV19 and TRBJ1-1, reads DGGITQSPKYLFRKEGQNVTLSCEQNLNHDAMYWYRQDPGQGLRLIYYSQIVNDFQKGDIAEGYSVSREKKESFPLTVTSAQKNPTAFYLCASSTGRVAEAFFGQGTRLTVV.

This sequence joins TRBV5-4 and TRBJ2-5, with 10 bases lining up with TRBD2. With V trimmed by 0 bases and J by 5 bases, 7 bases remained unmatched. The CDR3 has 16 amino acids. Germline CDR1 and CDR2: SGHNT and YYREEE (reference sequence). CDR3 coding DNA: TGTGCCAGCAGCTTGGATCTAGCGGGAGTGCGCGAGACCCAGTACTTC. This gives the protein CASSLDLAGVRETQYF.

CDR3 sequence reads: CASSRGGGLDEQYF. The CDR3 bases are TGTGCCAGCAGTAGGGGTGGGGGCTTGGACGAGCAGTACTTC. The chain combines TRBV7-9 with TRBJ2-7, with D possibly TRBD1 on 6 matching bases. V lost 6 bases, J lost 5 bases, and 17 bases lay in between. The CDR3 totals 14 residues. Germline assignment: CDR1 SEHNR and CDR2 FQNEAQ (reference sequence).

The DNA of the CDR3 is TGTGCCAGCAGTTTACACCGGGGGGGCGGGTTGGATACGCAGTATTTT. As protein: CASSLHRGGGLDTQYF. The rearrangement joins TRBV6-5 to TRBJ2-3; 8 positions match TRBD2. Germline values: CDR1 MNHEY, CDR2 SVGAGI. Trimming cost V 4 bases and J 6 bases; bases outside gene matches: 12. CDR3 length: 16 residues.